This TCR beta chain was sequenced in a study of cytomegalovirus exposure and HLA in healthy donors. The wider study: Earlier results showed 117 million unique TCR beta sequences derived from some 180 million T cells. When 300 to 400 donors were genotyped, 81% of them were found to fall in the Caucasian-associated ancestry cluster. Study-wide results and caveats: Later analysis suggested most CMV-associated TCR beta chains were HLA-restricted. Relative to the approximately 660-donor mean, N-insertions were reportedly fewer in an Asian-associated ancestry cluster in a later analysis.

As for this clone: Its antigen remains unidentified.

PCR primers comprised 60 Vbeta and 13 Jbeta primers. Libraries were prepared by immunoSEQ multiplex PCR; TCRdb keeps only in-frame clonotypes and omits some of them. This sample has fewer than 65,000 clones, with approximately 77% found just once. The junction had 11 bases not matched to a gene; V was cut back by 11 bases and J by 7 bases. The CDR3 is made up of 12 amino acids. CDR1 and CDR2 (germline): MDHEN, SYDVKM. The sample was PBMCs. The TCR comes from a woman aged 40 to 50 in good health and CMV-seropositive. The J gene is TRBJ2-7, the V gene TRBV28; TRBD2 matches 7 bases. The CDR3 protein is CAGGDVGREQYF. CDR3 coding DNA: TGTGCCGGGGGGGACGTTGGGAGAGAGCAGTACTTC.